This T cell receptor (beta chain) was retrieved from a study of cytomegalovirus exposure and HLA in healthy donors. Study-level points and caveats: First-cohort TCR clusters tended to co-occur in the 90 to 150 validation repertoires, a later analysis found. Cytomegalovirus association was assigned to more than 150 TCR beta chains. In vitro confirmation showed three CMV-associated chains to be CMV antigen specific. Rare sequences made up most TCRs, while some public TCRs were found in many donors.

The germline CDR1 and CDR2 sequences are SGHRS and YFSETQ. This CDR3 spans 17 amino acids. Unmatched junction bases numbered 13, after V lost 0 bases and J lost 8 bases. With respect to this clone: No antigen is known for it.

This table comes from immunoSEQ multiplex PCR, and its TCRdb copy is limited to in-frame clones, with some not included. The data show about 150,000 clones, roughly 89% seen once. Sequencing was performed on PBMCs. The chain employs TRBV5-1 and TRBJ2-1; 8 bases are shared with TRBD2. The sequence was obtained from a woman younger than 30 in good health and CMV-seropositive. The CDR3 here is CASSLALSGGSGDEQFF. CDR3 in DNA: TGCGCCAGCAGCTTGGCCCTAAGCGGGGGTTCGGGGGATGAGCAGTTCTTC.